The 22 T cell receptor beta chains below all came from one sample that was sequenced in a study of Graves' ophthalmopathy and Graves' hyperthyroidism. Amplification of TCR beta CDR3 regions used RNA transcripts. After a first-round RT-PCR with HTBI primers, a second-round multiplex PCR was run. Each CDR3 protein gets one entry after TCRdb re-called the multiplex PCR reads with MiXCR. The repertoire includes about 500,000 distinct CDR3 sequences, 14% of them detected once, and 8% to 10% sits in the top ten. Sequencing was performed on blood. These receptors were taken from a woman under 40 with Graves' ophthalmopathy.

This clonotype was counted ten times or more. This chain links TRBV13 with TRBJ1-1; D gene ambiguous. The length of the CDR3 is 14 residues. The germline V and J ends were trimmed by 3 bases and 0 bases, with 8 bases remaining between them. Germline lookup yields CDR1 PRHDT and CDR2 FYEKMQ (reference sequence). The CDR3 bases are TGTGCCAGCAGCTTTCGCGGCCTGAACACTGAAGCTTTCTTT. Its translation is CASSFRGLNTEAFF.

The chain joins TRBV15 to TRBJ2-7; 9 bases fit TRBD1. The germline V gene has CDR1 LNHNV and CDR2 YYDKDF (reference sequence). The CDR3 has 15 amino acids. V lost 0 bases and J lost 4; bases outside the gene matches: 4. CDR3 DNA: TGTGCCACCAGCAGAGATCTGGGACAGGGTTACGAGCAGTACTTC. Translating gives CATSRDLGQGYEQYF.

V usage is TRBV28 and J usage is TRBJ2-5, with D tentatively TRBD1 or TRBD2 (5 bases each). The germline CDR1 and CDR2 sequences are MDHEN and SYDVKM. The length of the CDR3 is 15 residues. Trimming pared 3 bases from V and 2 bases from J, leaving 13 bases between. The CDR3 DNA reads TGTGCCAGCAGTTTTTTGGGAGAGGGGCAAGAGACCCAGTACTTC. Residues: CASSFLGEGQETQYF.

This clonotype was counted ten times or more. This chain joins TRBV11-2 and TRBJ2-2, with D tentatively TRBD2 (5 bases). Between the trimmed V and J ends, which lost 5 bases and 6 bases, there was a span of 10 bases. The germline V gene has CDR1 SGHAT and CDR2 FQNNGV. This CDR3 is built from 13 residues. Here the CDR3 reads CASSPYGAGELFF. The CDR3 DNA reads TGTGCCAGCAGCCCATACGGGGCCGGGGAGCTGTTTTTT.

This clonotype was recorded many times. The chain combines TRBV11-2 with TRBJ2-5; 11 nucleotides align to TRBD1. Germline V gene data show CDR1 as SGHAT and CDR2 as FQNNGV. After removal of 5 bases from V and 2 bases from J, the junction contained 7 bases not matched to a gene. The length of the CDR3 is 16 residues. The CDR3 nucleotides read TGTGCCAGCAGCCTAACGGGGGACAGGGGGCAAGAGACCCAGTACTTC. Protein: CASSLTGDRGQETQYF.

At least ten counts were recorded for this clonotype. CDR3 amino acids: CASSMTGDQPQHF. For the CDR3, the DNA is TGTGCCAGTAGTATGACAGGGGATCAGCCCCAGCATTTT. The chain has TRBV19 and TRBJ1-5; TRBD1 agrees at 8 bases. Unmatched junction bases numbered 0, after V lost 3 bases and J lost 5 bases. CDR1 is LNHDA and CDR2 is SQIVND in the germline V gene (reference sequence). This CDR3 comprises 13 residues.

This clonotype has ten or more counts. The chain carries TRBV19 and TRBJ1-2, with TRBD1 matching 10 bases. In germline, CDR1 is LNHDA, CDR2 SQIVND (reference sequence). With 3 bases clipped from V and 0 bases from J, the junction kept 1 base outside the gene matches. This CDR3 comprises 15 residues. CDR3 coding DNA: TGTGCCAGTAGTATCGGACAGGGGGCTAACTATGGCTACACCTTC. It translates to CASSIGQGANYGYTF.

A remark on this clonotype: The germline gene is not matched at one end of the junction; a read error may be the cause. The chain uses TRBV12-3 or TRBV12-4 and TRBJ1-1, with unresolved D. The length of the CDR3 is 13 residues. The CDR3 sequence is CASSQVRDTEACF. The CDR3 nucleotides are TGTGCCAGCAGCCAAGTAAGAGACACTGAAGCTTGCTTT.

This clonotype was counted at least ten times. The gene calls are TRBV27 and TRBJ2-7, with D possibly called TRBD1 or TRBD2 (6 bases each). Trimming took off 5 bases at V and 3 bases at J, with 23 bases between the two ends. Germline values: CDR1 MNHEY, CDR2 SMNVEV (reference sequence). The CDR3 is 17 residues long. CDR3 DNA sequence: TGTGCCAGCAGTCGTAGGGGGGCAGCTGAGCCCAACTACGAGCAGTACTTC. Amino acids: CASSRRGAAEPNYEQYF.

Notes on this clonotype: Possible read error: a much larger clone is one base away. The chain combines TRBV6-1 with TRBJ2-3; D is possibly TRBD2 (5 bases). Germline loops: CDR1 MNHNS, CDR2 SASEGT. This CDR3 has 11 amino acids. The chain's CDR3 is CASTRENTQDF. The CDR3 nucleotides are TGTGCCAGCACCCGGGAAAATACGCAGGATTTT.

The rearrangement links TRBV2 to TRBJ2-6; no reliable D call. V lost 7 bases, J lost 0 bases, and 16 bases lay in between. The CDR3 is 17 residues long. The germline CDR1 and CDR2 sequences are SNHLY and FYNNEI. The CDR3 sequence: CASIKITVDSGANVLTF. The CDR3 DNA is TGTGCCAGCATCAAAATCACAGTAGACTCTGGGGCCAACGTCCTGACTTTC. Drawing the rest from reference TRBV2 and TRBJ2-6, the complete variable domain is EPEVTQTPSHQVTQMGQEVILRCVPISNHLYFYWYRQILGQKVEFLVSFYNNEISEKSEIFDDQFSVERPDGSNFTLKIRSTKLEDSAMYFCASIKITVDSGANVLTFGAGSRLTVL.

This clonotype was found many times. V gene TRBV28 combines with J gene TRBJ2-7; the match to TRBD2 covers 9 bases. CDR1 is MDHEN, CDR2 SYDVKM, per germline. The ends lost 6 bases at V and 3 bases at J; junction bases unmatched: 6. The CDR3 runs 14 residues. CDR3 in DNA: TGTGCCAGCAGGTCTAGCGGGACGAGCTACGAGCAGTACTTC. As protein: CASRSSGTSYEQYF.

The table lists this clonotype with many counts. The V gene is TRBV29-1, the J gene TRBJ2-4, with D hard to call. This CDR3 spans 13 amino acids. CDR1 and CDR2 from the germline V gene are SQVTM and ANQGSEA. The ends were cut back, 3 bases at V and 1 base at J, with 7 bases in the middle. CDR3 DNA sequence: TGCAGCGTTGAGGTCGCGGCCAAAAACATTCAGTACTTC. It translates to CSVEVAAKNIQYF.

This clonotype was observed many times. The rearrangement uses TRBV30 and TRBJ1-2; D remains ambiguous. CDR3 size: 15 residues. The V end was cut by 3 bases, the J end by 3 bases, with 17 bases between. Per germline, CDR1 GTSNPN and CDR2 SVGIG (reference sequence). The CDR3 sequence is CAWSPRRGSHYGYTF. In DNA form, the CDR3 reads TGTGCCTGGAGCCCAAGGCGGGGATCGCACTATGGCTACACCTTC.

This clonotype was seen many times. The chain has TRBV15 and TRBJ2-3, with 9 bases aligning to TRBD1. Germline V gives CDR1 LNHNV, CDR2 YYDKDF (reference sequence). The V and J ends lost 0 bases and 6 bases, in that order; junction bases with no gene match: 4. CDR3 length: 15 amino acids. Here the CDR3 DNA reads TGTGCCACCAGCAGAGAACAGGGGGCTTGGGATACGCAGTATTTT. It is translated as CATSREQGAWDTQYF. Full variable domain (remainder filled in from reference TRBV15 and TRBJ2-3): DAMVIQNPRYQVTQFGKPVTLSCSQTLNHNVMYWYQQKSSQAPKLLFHYYDKDFNNEADTPDNFQSRRPNTSFCFLDIRSPGLGDTAMYLCATSREQGAWDTQYFGPGTRLTVL.

This clonotype has a count of ten or more. CDR3 sequence reads: CASSYPPPNTEAFF. The CDR3 DNA reads as TGTGCCAGCAGTTACCCCCCACCGAACACTGAAGCTTTCTTT. The chain uses TRBV6-5 and TRBJ1-1; D gene uncertain. CDR1 is MNHEY, CDR2 SVGAGI, per germline. This CDR3 comprises 14 residues. Trimming took off 2 bases at V and 1 base at J, with 8 bases between the two ends.

There are a few counts of this clonotype. The chain joins TRBV29-1 to TRBJ2-7, with D tentatively TRBD1 (5 bases). CDR3 length: 13 amino acids. Germline values: CDR1 SQVTM, CDR2 ANQGSEA. V gave up 6 bases and J gave up 6 bases, with 18 bases separating them. The CDR3 bases are TGCAGCGTGAATTGGATGCAGGGTGGCGAGCAGTACTTC. This codes for CSVNWMQGGEQYF.

This clonotype was counted at least ten times. A read error may produce the germline difference seen at one junction end. The rearrangement links TRBV5-1 to TRBJ1-2; no definite D call. Germline CDR1 and CDR2: SGHRS and YFSETQ. CDR3 size: 15 residues. The CDR3 region has the DNA TGTGCCAGCAGTTCGTCAGGTACTGCTAACTATGGCTACACCTTC. This sequence encodes CASSSSGTANYGYTF. Full variable domain (rest looked up from reference TRBV5-1 and TRBJ1-2): KAGVTQTPRYLIKTRGQQVTLSCSPISGHRSVSWYQQTPGQGLQFLFEYFSETQRNKGNFPGRFSGRQFSNSRSEMNVSTLELGDSALYLCASSSSGTANYGYTFGSGTRLTVV.

J is TRBJ1-1 and V is TRBV7-3; D unclear. The germline gives CDR1 SGHTA, CDR2 FQGTGA. The CDR3 sequence is 21 residues long. V lost 6 bases, J lost 0 bases, and 32 bases lay in between. CDR3 nucleotide sequence: TGTGCCAGCAGAGGCTCGGATAGGTTCATTACGGATGAGGGCTTGAACACTGAAGCTTTCTTT. Its translation is CASRGSDRFITDEGLNTEAFF.

CDR3 loop: CASSLNPPGASYEQYF. CDR3 nucleotide sequence: TGTGCCAGCAGCTTAAATCCCCCAGGAGCCTCCTACGAGCAGTACTTC. The chain couples TRBV11-2 to TRBJ2-7; D remains ambiguous. The CDR3 is 16 residues long. Germline CDR1 is SGHAT and CDR2 is FQNNGV. V lost 2 bases and J 0 bases, leaving 14 bases between the germline ends.

This clonotype was seen ten or more times. This sequence joins TRBV27 and TRBJ2-7, with 8 bases that match TRBD1. CDR1 is MNHEY and CDR2 is SMNVEV in the germline V gene (reference sequence). The J segment lost 7 bases and the V segment lost 3 bases, leaving 11 bases of the junction unmatched. This CDR3 is built from 15 residues. The CDR3 DNA sequence: TGTGCCAGCAGTTTTGGACAGGGTCTCCACGGGGAGCAGTACTTC. This gives the protein CASSFGQGLHGEQYF.

This clonotype showed up many times. V usage is TRBV4-1 and J usage is TRBJ2-7; no definite D call. CDR1 is MGHRA, CDR2 YSYEKL, per germline. The V and J ends lost 0 bases and 1 base respectively, with 10 bases between them. The CDR3 spans 15 residues. CDR3 coding DNA: TGCGCCAGCAGCCAAGAGACGCTGGGGTCCTACGAGCAGTACTTC. Protein: CASSQETLGSYEQYF.